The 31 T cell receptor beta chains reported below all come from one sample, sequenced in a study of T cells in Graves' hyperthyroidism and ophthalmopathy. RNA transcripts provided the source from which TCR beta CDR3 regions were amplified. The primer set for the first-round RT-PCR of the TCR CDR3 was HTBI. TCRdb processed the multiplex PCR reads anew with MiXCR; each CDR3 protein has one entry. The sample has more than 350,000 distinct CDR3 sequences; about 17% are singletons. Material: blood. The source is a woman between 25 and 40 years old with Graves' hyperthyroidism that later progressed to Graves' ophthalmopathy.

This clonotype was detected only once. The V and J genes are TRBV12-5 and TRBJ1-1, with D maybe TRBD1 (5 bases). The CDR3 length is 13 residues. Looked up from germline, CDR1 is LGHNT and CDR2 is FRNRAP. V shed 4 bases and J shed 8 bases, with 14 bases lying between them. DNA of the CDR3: TGTGCTAGTGGTTCCTTTGGGGGTTTGGAAGCTTTCTTT. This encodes CASGSFGGLEAFF. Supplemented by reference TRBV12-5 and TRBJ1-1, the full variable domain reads DARVTQTPRHKVTEMGQEVTMRCQPILGHNTVFWYRQTMMQGLELLAYFRNRAPLDDSGMPKDRFSAEMPDATLATLKIQPSEPRDSAVYFCASGSFGGLEAFFGQGTRLTVV.

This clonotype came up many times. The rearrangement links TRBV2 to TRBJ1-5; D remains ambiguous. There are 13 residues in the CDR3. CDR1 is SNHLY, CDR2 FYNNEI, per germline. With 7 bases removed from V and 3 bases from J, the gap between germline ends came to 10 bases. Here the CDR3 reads CASKILLNQPQHF. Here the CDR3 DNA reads TGTGCCAGCAAAATACTACTCAATCAGCCCCAGCATTTT.

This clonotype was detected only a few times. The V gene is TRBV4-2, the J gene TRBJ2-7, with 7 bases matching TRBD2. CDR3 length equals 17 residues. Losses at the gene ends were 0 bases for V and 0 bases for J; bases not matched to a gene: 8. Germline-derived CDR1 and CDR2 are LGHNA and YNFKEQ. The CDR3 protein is CASSQESSSGFSYEQYF. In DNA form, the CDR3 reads TGTGCCAGCAGCCAAGAGTCGTCTAGCGGTTTCTCCTACGAGCAGTACTTC.

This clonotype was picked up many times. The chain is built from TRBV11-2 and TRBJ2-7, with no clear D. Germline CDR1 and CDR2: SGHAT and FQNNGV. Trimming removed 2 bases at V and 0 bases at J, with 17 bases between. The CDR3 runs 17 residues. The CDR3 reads CASSLNWGPGSSYEQYF. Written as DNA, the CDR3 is TGTGCCAGCAGCTTAAACTGGGGTCCAGGTAGCTCCTACGAGCAGTACTTC.

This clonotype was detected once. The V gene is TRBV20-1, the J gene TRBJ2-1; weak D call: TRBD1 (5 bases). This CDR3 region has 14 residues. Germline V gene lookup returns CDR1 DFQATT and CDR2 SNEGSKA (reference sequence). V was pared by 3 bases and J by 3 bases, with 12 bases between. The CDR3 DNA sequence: TGCAGTGCTAGCGCGCAGGGCGTCTACAATGAGCAGTTCTTC. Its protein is CSASAQGVYNEQFF.

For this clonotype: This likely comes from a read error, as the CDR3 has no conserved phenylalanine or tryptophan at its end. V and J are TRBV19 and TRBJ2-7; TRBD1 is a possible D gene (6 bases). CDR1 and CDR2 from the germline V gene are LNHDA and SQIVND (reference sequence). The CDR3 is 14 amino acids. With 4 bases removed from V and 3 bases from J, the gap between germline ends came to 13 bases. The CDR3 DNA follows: TGTGCCAGTAGTACGGAGTCGGACAGCTACGAGCAGTACCTC. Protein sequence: CASSTESDSYEQYL.

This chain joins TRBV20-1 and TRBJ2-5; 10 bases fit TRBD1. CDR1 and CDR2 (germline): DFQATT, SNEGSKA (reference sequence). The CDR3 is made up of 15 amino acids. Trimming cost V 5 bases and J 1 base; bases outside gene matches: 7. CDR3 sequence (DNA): TGCAGTGCTGGAAGGGACAGGGGTTCCCAAGAGACCCAGTACTTC. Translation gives CSAGRDRGSQETQYF.

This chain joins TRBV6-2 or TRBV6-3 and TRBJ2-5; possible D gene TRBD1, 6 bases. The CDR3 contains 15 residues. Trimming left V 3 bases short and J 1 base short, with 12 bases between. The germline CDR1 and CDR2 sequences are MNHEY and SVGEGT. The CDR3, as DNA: TGTGCCAGCAGTTATCGACAGGCCCGCCAAGAGACCCAGTACTTC. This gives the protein CASSYRQARQETQYF.

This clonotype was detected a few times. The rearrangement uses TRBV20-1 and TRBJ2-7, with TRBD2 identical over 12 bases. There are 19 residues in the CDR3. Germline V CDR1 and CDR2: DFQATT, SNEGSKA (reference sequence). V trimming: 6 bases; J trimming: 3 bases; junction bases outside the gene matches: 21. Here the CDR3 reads CSAPLWGLAGGPSFYEQYF. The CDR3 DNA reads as TGCAGTGCCCCGTTATGGGGCCTAGCGGGAGGGCCAAGTTTCTACGAGCAGTACTTC.

CDR3 in amino acids: CASRPTQGAPNEKLFF. The CDR3 bases are TGTGCCAGCAGACCCACCCAGGGGGCGCCTAATGAAAAACTGTTTTTT. This chain uses TRBV11-2 with TRBJ1-4, with TRBD1 matching 8 bases. CDR1 is SGHAT and CDR2 is FQNNGV in the germline V gene. The ends lost 6 bases at V and 3 bases at J; junction bases unmatched: 9. The CDR3 has 16 amino acids.

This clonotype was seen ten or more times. The CDR3 DNA reads TGTGCCAGCAGCTTAGGCGTACGGGGGGCCGGGAACACTGAAGCTTTCTTT. This codes for CASSLGVRGAGNTEAFF. The chain recombines TRBV7-9 with TRBJ1-1, with a possible D match to TRBD1 (6 bases). V was trimmed by 1 base and J by 1 base, leaving 16 bases between them. Germline lookup yields CDR1 SEHNR and CDR2 FQNEAQ (reference sequence). The CDR3 extends over 17 amino acids.

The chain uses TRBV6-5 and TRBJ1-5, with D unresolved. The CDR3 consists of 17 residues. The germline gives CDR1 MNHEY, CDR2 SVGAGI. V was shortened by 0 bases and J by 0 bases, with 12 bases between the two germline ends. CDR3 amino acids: CASSYSRGIYSNQPQHF. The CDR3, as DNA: TGTGCCAGCAGTTACTCACGAGGGATTTATAGCAATCAGCCCCAGCATTTT.

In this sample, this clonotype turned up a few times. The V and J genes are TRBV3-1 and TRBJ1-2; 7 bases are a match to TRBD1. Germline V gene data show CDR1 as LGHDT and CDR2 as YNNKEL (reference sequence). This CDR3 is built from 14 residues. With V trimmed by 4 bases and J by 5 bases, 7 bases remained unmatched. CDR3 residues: CASSRVQGLYGYTF. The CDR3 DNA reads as TGTGCCAGCAGCCGAGTACAGGGGCTATATGGCTACACCTTC.

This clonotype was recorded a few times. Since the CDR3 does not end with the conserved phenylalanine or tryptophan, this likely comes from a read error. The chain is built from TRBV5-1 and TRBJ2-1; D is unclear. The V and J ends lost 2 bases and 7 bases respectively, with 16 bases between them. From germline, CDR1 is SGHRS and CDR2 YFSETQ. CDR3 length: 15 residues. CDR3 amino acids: CASSLGDPARNEQFV. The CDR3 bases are TGCGCCAGCAGCTTAGGCGACCCGGCACGAAATGAGCAGTTCGTC.

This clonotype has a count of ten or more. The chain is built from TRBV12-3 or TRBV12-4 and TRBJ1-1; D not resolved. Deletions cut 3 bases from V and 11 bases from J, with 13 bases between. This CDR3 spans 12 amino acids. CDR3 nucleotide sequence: TGTGCCAGCAGTTTTGAGGGAGAGATGGCTTTCTTT. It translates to CASSFEGEMAFF.

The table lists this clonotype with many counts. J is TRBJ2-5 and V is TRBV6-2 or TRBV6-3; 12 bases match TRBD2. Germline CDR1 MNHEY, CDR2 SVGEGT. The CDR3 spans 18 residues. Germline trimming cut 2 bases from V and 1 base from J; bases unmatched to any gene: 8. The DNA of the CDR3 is TGTGCCAGCAGTTACGGTCCCCTAGCGGGGGGGCGCCAAGAGACCCAGTACTTC. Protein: CASSYGPLAGGRQETQYF.

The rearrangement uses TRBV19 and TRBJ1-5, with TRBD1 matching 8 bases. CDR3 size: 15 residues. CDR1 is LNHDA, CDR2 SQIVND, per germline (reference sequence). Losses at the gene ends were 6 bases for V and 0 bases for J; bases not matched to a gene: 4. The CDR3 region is CASRTGAYSNQPQHF. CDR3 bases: TGTGCCAGTAGGACAGGGGCCTATAGCAATCAGCCCCAGCATTTT.

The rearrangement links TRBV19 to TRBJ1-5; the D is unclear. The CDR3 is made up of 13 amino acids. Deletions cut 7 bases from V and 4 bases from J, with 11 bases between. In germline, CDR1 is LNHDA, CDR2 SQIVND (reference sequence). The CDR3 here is CASTQHLNQPQHF. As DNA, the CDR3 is TGTGCCAGTACCCAACATCTGAATCAGCCCCAGCATTTT.

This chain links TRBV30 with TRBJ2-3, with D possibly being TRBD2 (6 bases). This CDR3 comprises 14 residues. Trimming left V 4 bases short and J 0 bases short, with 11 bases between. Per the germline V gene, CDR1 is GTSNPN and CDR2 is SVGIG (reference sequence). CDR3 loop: CAWKAGWSTDTQYF. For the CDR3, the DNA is TGTGCCTGGAAGGCGGGATGGAGCACAGATACGCAGTATTTT. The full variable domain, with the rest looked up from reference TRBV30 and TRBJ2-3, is SQTIHQWPATLVQPVGSPLSLECTVEGTSNPNLYWYRQAAGRGLQLLFYSVGIGQISSEVPQNLSASRPQDRQFILSSKKLLLSDSGFYLCAWKAGWSTDTQYFGPGTRLTVL.

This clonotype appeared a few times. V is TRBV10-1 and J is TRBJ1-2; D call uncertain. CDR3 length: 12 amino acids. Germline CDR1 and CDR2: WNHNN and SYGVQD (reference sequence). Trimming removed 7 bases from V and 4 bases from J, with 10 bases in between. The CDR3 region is CASTRDAYGYTF. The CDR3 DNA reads TGCGCCAGCACCCGGGATGCCTATGGCTACACCTTC.

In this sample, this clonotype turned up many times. CDR3 loop: CASRSGQGETDTQYF. The CDR3 DNA is TGTGCCAGCAGGTCGGGACAGGGTGAAACAGATACGCAGTATTTT. The chain recombines TRBV28 with TRBJ2-3, with 9 bases identical to TRBD1. This CDR3 is 15 amino acids long. The germline V gene has CDR1 MDHEN and CDR2 SYDVKM. The V gene end was trimmed by 6 bases and the J gene end by 3 bases; junction bases not matched to a gene: 7.

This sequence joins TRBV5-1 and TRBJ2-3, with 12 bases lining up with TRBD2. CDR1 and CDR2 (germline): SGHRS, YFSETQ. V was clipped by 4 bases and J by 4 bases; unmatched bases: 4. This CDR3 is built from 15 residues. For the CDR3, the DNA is TGCGCCAGCAGCCCCTCTAGCGGGAGGGCAGATACGCAGTATTTT. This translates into CASSPSSGRADTQYF.

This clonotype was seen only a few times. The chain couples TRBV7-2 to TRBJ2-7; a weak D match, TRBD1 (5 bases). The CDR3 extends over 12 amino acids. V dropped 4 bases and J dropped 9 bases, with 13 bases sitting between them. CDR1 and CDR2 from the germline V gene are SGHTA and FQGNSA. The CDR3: CASSWPQETQYF. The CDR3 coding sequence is TGTGCCAGCAGCTGGCCACAGGAAACGCAGTACTTC.

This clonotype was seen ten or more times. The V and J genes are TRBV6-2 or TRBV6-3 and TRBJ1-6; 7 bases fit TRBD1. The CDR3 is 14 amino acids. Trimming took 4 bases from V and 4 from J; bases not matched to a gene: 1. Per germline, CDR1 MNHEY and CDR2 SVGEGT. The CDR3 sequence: CASSWDRYNSPLHF. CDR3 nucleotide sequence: TGTGCCAGCAGTTGGGACAGATATAATTCACCCCTCCACTTT.

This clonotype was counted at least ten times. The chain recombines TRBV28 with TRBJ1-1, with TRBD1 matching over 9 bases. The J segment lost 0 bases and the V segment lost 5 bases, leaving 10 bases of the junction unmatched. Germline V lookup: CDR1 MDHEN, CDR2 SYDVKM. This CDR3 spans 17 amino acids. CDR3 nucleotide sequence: TGTGCCAGCAGTATCGACAGGGGGACCCGAATGAACACTGAAGCTTTCTTT. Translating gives CASSIDRGTRMNTEAFF.

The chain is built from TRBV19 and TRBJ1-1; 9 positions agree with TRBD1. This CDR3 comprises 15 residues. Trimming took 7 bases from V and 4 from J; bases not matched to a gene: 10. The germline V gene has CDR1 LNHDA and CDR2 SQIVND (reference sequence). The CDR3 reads CASNLLGTGTTEAFF. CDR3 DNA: TGTGCCAGTAATTTATTAGGGACAGGGACCACTGAAGCTTTCTTT.

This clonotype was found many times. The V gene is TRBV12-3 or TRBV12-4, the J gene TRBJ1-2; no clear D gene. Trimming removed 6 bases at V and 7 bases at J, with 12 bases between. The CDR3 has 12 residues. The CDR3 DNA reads TGTGCCAGCAGGGTGGGGTATCGTGGCTACACCTTC. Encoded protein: CASRVGYRGYTF.

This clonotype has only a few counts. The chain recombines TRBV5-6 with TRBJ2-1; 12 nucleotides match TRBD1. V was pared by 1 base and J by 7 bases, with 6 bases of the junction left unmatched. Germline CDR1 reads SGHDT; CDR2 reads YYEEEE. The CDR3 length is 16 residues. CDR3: CASSLWGQGAENEQFF. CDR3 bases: TGTGCCAGCAGCTTGTGGGGACAGGGGGCGGAAAATGAGCAGTTCTTC.

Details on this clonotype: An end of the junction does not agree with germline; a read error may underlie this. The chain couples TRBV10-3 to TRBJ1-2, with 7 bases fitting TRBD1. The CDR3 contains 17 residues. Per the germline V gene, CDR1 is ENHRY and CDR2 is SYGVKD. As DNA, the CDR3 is TGTACCATCAGGGGGATCGGACAGGTCGGCGAGGGTCATGGCTACACCTTC. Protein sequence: CTIRGIGQVGEGHGYTF.

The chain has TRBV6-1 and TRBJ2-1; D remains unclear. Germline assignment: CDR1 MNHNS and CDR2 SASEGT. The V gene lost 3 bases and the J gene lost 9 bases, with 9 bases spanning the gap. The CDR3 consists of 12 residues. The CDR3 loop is CASSERGAEQFF. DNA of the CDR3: TGTGCCAGCAGTGAGCGAGGAGCTGAGCAGTTCTTC.

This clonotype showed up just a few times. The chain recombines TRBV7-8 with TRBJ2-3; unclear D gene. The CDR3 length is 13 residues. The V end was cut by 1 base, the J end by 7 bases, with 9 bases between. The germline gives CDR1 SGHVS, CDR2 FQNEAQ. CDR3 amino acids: CASSLDLEYTQYF. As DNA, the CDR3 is TGTGCCAGCAGCTTAGACTTGGAATATACGCAGTATTTT.